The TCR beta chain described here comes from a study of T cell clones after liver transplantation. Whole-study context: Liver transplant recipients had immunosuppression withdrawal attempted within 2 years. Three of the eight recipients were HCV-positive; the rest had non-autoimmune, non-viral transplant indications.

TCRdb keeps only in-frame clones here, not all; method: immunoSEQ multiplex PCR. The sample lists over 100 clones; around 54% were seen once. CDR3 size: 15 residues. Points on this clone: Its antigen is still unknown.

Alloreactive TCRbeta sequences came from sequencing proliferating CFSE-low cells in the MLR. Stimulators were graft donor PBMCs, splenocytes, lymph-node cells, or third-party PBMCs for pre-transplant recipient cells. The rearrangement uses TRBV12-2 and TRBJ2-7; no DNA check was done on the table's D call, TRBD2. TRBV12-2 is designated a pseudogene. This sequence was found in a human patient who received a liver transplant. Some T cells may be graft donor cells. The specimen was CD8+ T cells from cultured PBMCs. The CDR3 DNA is TGTGCCAGCAGCCGAACTAGCGGTACTTCCTACGAGCAGTACTTC. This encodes CASSRTSGTSYEQYF.